A single sample gave rise to the 3 T cell receptor beta chains below, sequenced in a study of vaccination and CD4 T cells after COVID-19. These receptors' antigens are unknown. The treatment is: approximately 9-day PBMC culture with coronavirus spike peptide pools or control peptides (ViraFEST assay). Oncomine TCR Beta short-read sequencing was applied to DNA from cultured CD4+ T cells. TCRdb re-called the PCR reads through MiXCR, storing one row per CDR3 protein. Of about 20,000 distinct CDR3 sequences listed, 20% to 25% are singletons. Sequenced input: cultured CD4+ T cells from blood. The origin of the receptors is a human donor with COVID-19.

The rearrangement joins TRBV5-5 to TRBJ2-1, with TRBD2 identical over 11 bases. This CDR3 comprises 15 residues. V lost 2 bases to trimming and J lost 5 bases; unmatched junction nucleotides: 3. Germline-derived CDR1 and CDR2 are SGHKS and YYEKEE (reference sequence). The CDR3 region is CASSLRLAGNNEQFF. CDR3 DNA sequence: TGTGCCAGCAGCTTACGACTAGCGGGGAACAATGAGCAGTTCTTC.

This clonotype was counted between two and nine times. The CDR3 reads CATSSNIGTGYTDTQYF. The CDR3 region has the DNA TGTGCCACCAGCAGCAATATCGGGACAGGGTACACAGATACGCAGTATTTT. The J gene is TRBJ2-3, the V gene TRBV15; 9 nucleotides agree with TRBD1. Looked up from germline, CDR1 is LNHNV and CDR2 is YYDKDF (reference sequence). V lost 3 bases and J lost 2; bases outside the gene matches: 9. CDR3 length equals 17 residues.

This CDR3 is CASREGTDPYQPQHF. In nucleotides, the CDR3 is TGTGCCAGCAGAGAAGGGACAGACCCCTATCAGCCCCAGCATTTT. The rearrangement uses TRBV28 and TRBJ1-5; 7 positions match TRBD1. CDR1 is MDHEN, CDR2 SYDVKM, per germline. Trimming at V came to 6 bases and at J to 5 bases, leaving 10 bases not matched to a gene. The length of the CDR3 is 15 residues.